This T cell receptor beta chain was identified during a study of shared clonotypes between healthy human individuals. V gave up 0 bases and J gave up 7 bases, with 12 bases separating them. Germline V lookup: CDR1 SGHTA, CDR2 FQGNSA. This CDR3 has 15 residues. TCRdb's table, derived via immunoSEQ multiplex PCR, lists solely in-frame clones and lacks some. The repertoire includes millions of clones, 85% to 95% of them detected once, and 0.1% to 0.15% sits in the top ten. The chain combines TRBV7-2 with TRBJ1-4; the D is unclear. This TCR was sampled from a man aged 18 to 30 in good health. The sequenced material came from naive CD4+ T cells sorted from blood. Subset given: CD45RA+ positively selected. CDR3 DNA sequence: TGTGCCAGCAGCTTAGCGGGTCGGCAGCTTGAAAAACTGTTTTTT. Its translation: CASSLAGRQLEKLFF.